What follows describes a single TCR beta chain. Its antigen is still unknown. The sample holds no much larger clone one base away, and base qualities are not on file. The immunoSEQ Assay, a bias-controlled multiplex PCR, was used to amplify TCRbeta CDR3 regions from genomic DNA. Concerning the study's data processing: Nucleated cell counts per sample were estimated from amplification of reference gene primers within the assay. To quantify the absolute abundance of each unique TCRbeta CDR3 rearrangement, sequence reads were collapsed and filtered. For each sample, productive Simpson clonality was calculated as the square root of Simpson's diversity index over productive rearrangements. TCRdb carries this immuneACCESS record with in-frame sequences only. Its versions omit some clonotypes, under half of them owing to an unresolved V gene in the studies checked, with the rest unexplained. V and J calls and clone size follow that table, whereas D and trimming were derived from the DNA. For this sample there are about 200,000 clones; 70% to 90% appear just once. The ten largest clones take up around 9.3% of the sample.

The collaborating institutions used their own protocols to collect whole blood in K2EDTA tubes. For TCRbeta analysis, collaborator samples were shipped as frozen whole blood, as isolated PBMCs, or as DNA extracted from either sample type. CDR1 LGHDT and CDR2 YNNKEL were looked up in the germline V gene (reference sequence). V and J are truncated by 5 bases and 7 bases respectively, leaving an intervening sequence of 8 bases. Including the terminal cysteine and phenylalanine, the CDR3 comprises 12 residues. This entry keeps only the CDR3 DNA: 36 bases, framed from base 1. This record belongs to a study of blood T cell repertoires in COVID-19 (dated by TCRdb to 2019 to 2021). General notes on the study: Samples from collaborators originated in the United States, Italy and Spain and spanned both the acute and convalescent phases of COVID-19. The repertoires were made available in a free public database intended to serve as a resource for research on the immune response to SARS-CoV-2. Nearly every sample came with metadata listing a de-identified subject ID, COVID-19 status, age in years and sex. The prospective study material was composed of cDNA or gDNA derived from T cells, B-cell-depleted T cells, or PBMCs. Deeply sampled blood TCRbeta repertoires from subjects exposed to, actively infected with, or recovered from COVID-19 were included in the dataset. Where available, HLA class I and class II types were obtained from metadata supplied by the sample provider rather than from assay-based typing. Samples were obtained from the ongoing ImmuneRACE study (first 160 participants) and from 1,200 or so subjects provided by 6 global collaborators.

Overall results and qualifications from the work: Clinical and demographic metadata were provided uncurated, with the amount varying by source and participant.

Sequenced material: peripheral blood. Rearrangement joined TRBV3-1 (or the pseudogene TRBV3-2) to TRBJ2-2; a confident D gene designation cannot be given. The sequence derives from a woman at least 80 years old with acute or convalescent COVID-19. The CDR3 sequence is CASSDNGGELFF. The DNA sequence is TGTGCCAGCAGCGACAATGGCGGGGAGCTGTTTTTT.